Detailed here is one TCR beta chain. The antigen is undetermined. These data originate in a study of cytomegalovirus exposure and HLA in healthy donors. PCR employed 60 Vbeta and 13 Jbeta primers. The assay was immunoSEQ multiplex PCR, and TCRdb's table has in-frame clones only and misses some. The sample table includes about 130,000 clones. Points from the study as a whole: Common viral pathogens (according to a later analysis) appeared linked to several of the most significant clusters. Associated with cytomegalovirus, according to the listing, were some 180 TCR beta chains.

The source of this sequence is a woman aged 55-70 years in good health and CMV-seronegative. Sequenced sample: PBMCs.

The CDR3 reads CASSPSDRGRDYEQFF. The CDR3 DNA sequence: TGTGCCAGCAGCCCGTCGGACAGGGGGCGAGATTATGAGCAGTTCTTC. The gene calls are TRBV9 and TRBJ2-1; 11 nucleotides agree with TRBD1. Trimming took 4 bases from V and 8 from J; bases not matched to a gene: 11. In germline, CDR1 is SGDLS, CDR2 YYNGEE. This CDR3 comprises 16 residues.